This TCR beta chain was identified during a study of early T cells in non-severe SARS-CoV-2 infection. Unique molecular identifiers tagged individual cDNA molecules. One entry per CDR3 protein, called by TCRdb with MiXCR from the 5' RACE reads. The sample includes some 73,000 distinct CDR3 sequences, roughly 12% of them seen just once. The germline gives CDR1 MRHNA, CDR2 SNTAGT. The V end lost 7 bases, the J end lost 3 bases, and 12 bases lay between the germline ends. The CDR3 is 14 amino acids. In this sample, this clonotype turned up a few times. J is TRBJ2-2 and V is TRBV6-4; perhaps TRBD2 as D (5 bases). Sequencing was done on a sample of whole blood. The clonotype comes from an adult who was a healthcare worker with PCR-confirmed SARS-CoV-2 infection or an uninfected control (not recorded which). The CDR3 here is CASKEKGDTGELFF. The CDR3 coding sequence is TGTGCCAGCAAAGAGAAGGGAGACACCGGGGAGCTGTTTTTT.